This T cell receptor beta chain was identified during a study of OX40 agonist ivuxolimab in advanced cancers. This CDR3 spans 14 amino acids. Germline V gene data show CDR1 as WSHSY and CDR2 as SAAADI. The V end was cut by 2 bases, the J end by 0 bases, with 5 bases between. Only in-frame clones appear in the TCRdb table, and some are missing; sequencing was by immunoSEQ multiplex PCR. The sample has about 93,000 clones; under 95% are singletons. The starting material was CD4+ or CD8+ T cells sorted from blood, obtained in a trial of the OX40 agonist ivuxolimab. This TCR came from an adult with an advanced solid tumor such as melanoma, head and neck, liver or kidney cancer. The rearrangement links TRBV10-2 to TRBJ2-4; no reliable D call. CDR3 sequence (DNA): TGCGCCAGCAGTGAGAGGGTAGCCAAAAACATTCAGTACTTC. Amino acid sequence: CASSERVAKNIQYF.